The 22 T cell receptor beta chains below all came from one sample that was sequenced in a study of blood T cell repertoires in COVID-19. Repertoires were generated with immunoSEQ multiplex PCR, while TCRdb's copy carries only in-frame clones and drops some. The table records about 220,000 clones, just over 85% of them present only once. What was sequenced was PBMCs or T cells enriched from blood (not recorded which). The receptors stem from a woman between 35 and 50 years old with acute COVID-19.

V usage is TRBV15 and J usage is TRBJ1-3; no firm D call. Germline-derived CDR1 and CDR2 are LNHNV and YYDKDF (reference sequence). Trimming removed 0 bases at V and 0 bases at J, with 15 bases between. This CDR3 is 18 amino acids long. CDR3 nucleotide sequence: TGTGCCACCAGCAGAGATGCGGGTAGGCGTAGCTCTGGAAACACCATATATTTT. This translates into CATSRDAGRRSSGNTIYF. Full variable domain (missing parts from reference TRBV15 and TRBJ1-3): DAMVIQNPRYQVTQFGKPVTLSCSQTLNHNVMYWYQQKSSQAPKLLFHYYDKDFNNEADTPDNFQSRRPNTSFCFLDIRSPGLGDTAMYLCATSRDAGRRSSGNTIYFGEGSWLTVV.

V and J are TRBV5-6 and TRBJ2-5; 11 nucleotides match TRBD2. Trimming took 4 bases from V and 3 from J; bases not matched to a gene: 5. The CDR3 has 15 amino acids. Germline V gene lookup returns CDR1 SGHDT and CDR2 YYEEEE. In DNA, the CDR3 is TGTGCCAGCAGCGGACCACTAGCGGGGGAAGAGACCCAGTACTTC. This translates into CASSGPLAGEETQYF.

The rearrangement uses TRBV25-1 and TRBJ1-1, with 10 bases identical to TRBD1. V gave up 2 bases and J gave up 3 bases; unmatched junction bases: 3. This CDR3 spans 15 amino acids. Germline assignment: CDR1 MGHDK and CDR2 SYGVNS. The CDR3 region is CASSEGQGVYTEAFF. CDR3 nucleotide sequence: TGTGCCAGCAGTGAAGGACAGGGGGTCTACACTGAAGCTTTCTTT. The whole variable domain, remainder taken from reference TRBV25-1 and TRBJ1-1, is EADIYQTPRYLVIGTGKKITLECSQTMGHDKMYWYQQDPGMELHLIHYSYGVNSTEKGDLSSESTVSRIRTEHFPLTLESARPSHTSQYLCASSEGQGVYTEAFFGQGTRLTVV.

V is TRBV11-2 and J is TRBJ2-1; perhaps TRBD2 as D (5 bases). Germline V gene data show CDR1 as SGHAT and CDR2 as FQNNGV. V was trimmed by 6 bases and J by 7 bases, leaving 25 bases between them. The length of the CDR3 is 17 residues. CDR3 sequence reads: CASSGRAGTILKNEQFF. The CDR3 region has the DNA TGTGCCAGCAGTGGACGGGCGGGCACGATCCTCAAGAATGAGCAGTTCTTC.

The genes are TRBV7-3 and TRBJ1-1, with 10 bases that match TRBD1. The CDR3 is made up of 15 amino acids. Germline V gene lookup returns CDR1 SGHTA and CDR2 FQGTGA. V shed 1 base and J 4 bases; nucleotides not matched to a gene: 3. Here the CDR3 DNA reads TGTGCCAGCAGCTTAAGGGGGACAGGGGCCACTGAAGCTTTCTTT. Its protein is CASSLRGTGATEAFF.

The V and J genes are TRBV6-2 or TRBV6-3 and TRBJ1-2; 7 positions agree with TRBD1. This CDR3 is built from 12 residues. Germline V gene sequence: CDR1 MNHEY, CDR2 SVGEGT. After removal of 5 bases from V and 6 bases from J, the junction contained 3 bases not matched to a gene. The CDR3 DNA follows: TGTGCCAGCAGTATGACAGGGAATGGCTACACCTTC. Translation: CASSMTGNGYTF.

V usage is TRBV18 and J usage is TRBJ1-1; D remains unclear. CDR1 is KGHSH, CDR2 LQKENI, per germline. The CDR3 is made up of 14 amino acids. V was cut by 1 base and J by 0 bases, with 6 bases left in between. CDR3 region: CASSPLRLNTEAFF. In DNA form, the CDR3 reads TGTGCCAGCTCACCACTCAGGTTGAACACTGAAGCTTTCTTT.

This sequence joins TRBV9 and TRBJ2-3; 9 positions match TRBD1. This CDR3 is 15 amino acids long. With 3 bases clipped from V and 4 bases from J, the junction kept 6 bases outside the gene matches. The V gene's germline CDR1 is SGDLS and CDR2 YYNGEE. CDR3 coding DNA: TGTGCCAGCAGCGACCGGGACAGGGACGCAGATACGCAGTATTTT. Protein product: CASSDRDRDADTQYF. Together with reference TRBV9 and TRBJ2-3, the CDR3 gives the full variable domain: DSGVTQTPKHLITATGQRVTLRCSPRSGDLSVYWYQQSLDQGLQFLIQYYNGEERAKGNILERFSAQQFPDLHSELNLSSLELGDSALYFCASSDRDRDADTQYFGPGTRLTVL.

The chain employs TRBV6-5 and TRBJ1-2, with D perhaps matching TRBD1 (5 bases). The CDR3 has 15 residues. With 1 base removed from V and 4 bases from J, the gap between germline ends came to 13 bases. Per germline, CDR1 MNHEY and CDR2 SVGAGI. The CDR3 reads CASSYYGGYLYGYTF. As DNA, the CDR3 is TGTGCCAGCAGTTACTACGGGGGGTACCTCTATGGCTACACCTTC.

This clone was seen once. V gene TRBV7-9 combines with J gene TRBJ1-5, with 8 bases lining up with TRBD1. J was trimmed by 2 bases and V by 5 bases; bases with no gene match: 8. Germline V CDR1 and CDR2: SEHNR, FQNEAQ (reference sequence). The CDR3 covers 16 residues. CDR3 sequence reads: CASSATTGGRNQPQHF. CDR3 in DNA: TGTGCCAGCAGCGCGACTACAGGGGGTCGCAATCAGCCCCAGCATTTT. The variable domain in full, completed from reference TRBV7-9 and TRBJ1-5, reads DTGVSQNPRHKITKRGQNVTFRCDPISEHNRLYWYRQTLGQGPEFLTYFQNEAQLEKSRLLSDRFSAERPKGSFSTLEIQRTEQGDSAMYLCASSATTGGRNQPQHFGDGTRLSIL.

The chain employs TRBV18 and TRBJ2-7; 9 bases map to TRBD1. Germline values: CDR1 KGHSH, CDR2 LQKENI. The CDR3 covers 14 residues. With 3 bases clipped from V and 4 bases from J, the junction kept 4 bases outside the gene matches. The CDR3 is CASSPGQGFYEQYV. The CDR3 region has the DNA TGTGCCAGCTCACCGGGACAGGGTTTTTACGAGCAGTACGTC.

The gene calls are TRBV7-8 and TRBJ2-1, with 7 positions matching TRBD2. The CDR3 is made up of 15 amino acids. Per germline, CDR1 SGHVS and CDR2 FQNEAQ. The V and J ends lost 3 bases and 5 bases, in that order; junction bases with no gene match: 7. The CDR3 DNA reads TGTGCCAGCAGCTTGGGGAGGGGACCCGACAATGAGCAGTTCTTC. Translating gives CASSLGRGPDNEQFF.

V and J are TRBV7-6 and TRBJ2-6; D remains unclear. The CDR3 is 15 residues long. Trimming pared 1 base from V and 4 bases from J, leaving 8 bases between. Germline CDR1 SGHVS, CDR2 FNYEAQ. CDR3 in amino acids: CASSLVGRGANVLTF. The CDR3 region has the DNA TGTGCCAGCAGCTTAGTGGGCAGGGGGGCCAACGTCCTGACTTTC.

The chain combines TRBV4-1 with TRBJ2-7, with a weak D call TRBD1 (5 bases). V was pared by 0 bases and J by 4 bases, with 13 bases between. Germline CDR1 MGHRA, CDR2 YSYEKL. The CDR3 spans 15 residues. CDR3: CASSQESYGQYEQYV. The CDR3 region has the DNA TGCGCCAGCAGCCAAGAAAGCTATGGACAATACGAGCAGTACGTC.

The rearrangement joins TRBV18 to TRBJ1-1; D perhaps matches TRBD1 (6 bases). Trimming cost V 2 bases and J 0 bases, with 16 bases left between them. The CDR3 spans 17 residues. The germline gives CDR1 KGHSH, CDR2 LQKENI. CDR3 coding DNA: TGTGCCAGCTCACCATATAGGGCAGGGGCTATGAACACTGAAGCTTTCTTT. Translating gives CASSPYRAGAMNTEAFF. Full variable domain (missing parts from reference TRBV18 and TRBJ1-1): NAGVMQNPRHLVRRRGQEARLRCSPMKGHSHVYWYRQLPEEGLKFMVYLQKENIIDESGMPKERFSAEFPKEGPSILRIQQVVRGDSAAYFCASSPYRAGAMNTEAFFGQGTRLTVV.

The rearrangement uses TRBV7-9 and TRBJ1-2; D not certain. The CDR3 spans 14 residues. V was shortened by 0 bases and J by 8 bases, with 13 bases between the two germline ends. The V gene's germline CDR1 is SEHNR and CDR2 FQNEAQ (reference sequence). CDR3 DNA sequence: TGTGCCAGCAGCTTAGCAAGCCCTGCGGAGGGCTACACCTTC. Translating it yields CASSLASPAEGYTF.

The V call is TRBV9, the J call TRBJ1-2; tentatively, D is TRBD1 (6 bases). V shed 0 bases and J shed 4 bases, with 13 bases lying between them. This CDR3 comprises 15 residues. Germline V lookup: CDR1 SGDLS, CDR2 YYNGEE. As DNA, the CDR3 is TGTGCCAGCAGCGTAGAGGACAGATTAGCCTATGGCTACACCTTC. Amino acids: CASSVEDRLAYGYTF.

The chain employs TRBV2 and TRBJ2-1, with D possibly matching TRBD1 (5 bases). The CDR3 is 16 residues long. The V end lost 4 bases, the J end lost 0 bases, and 13 bases lay between the germline ends. Germline CDR1 SNHLY, CDR2 FYNNEI. The CDR3 sequence: CASSASGPYSYNEQFF. CDR3 bases: TGTGCCAGCAGTGCGTCAGGGCCATACTCCTACAATGAGCAGTTCTTC.

V and J are TRBV12-3 or TRBV12-4 and TRBJ2-3; 9 nucleotides match TRBD1. Losses at the gene ends were 8 bases for V and 3 bases for J; bases not matched to a gene: 3. The CDR3 sequence is 13 residues long. The CDR3 here is CASGTGRTDTQYF. Here the CDR3 DNA reads TGTGCCAGCGGGACAGGGCGAACAGATACGCAGTATTTT.

The CDR3 DNA reads TGTGCCATCACGTTGACCAGCGGGGGGGCCCTGGCCGGGGAGCTGTTTTTT. Protein sequence: CAITLTSGGALAGELFF. This chain connects TRBV7-8 to TRBJ2-2; 10 positions match TRBD2. The trim removed 10 bases at V and 6 bases at J, leaving 17 bases unmatched. Germline V CDR1 and CDR2: SGHVS, FQNEAQ. The CDR3 has 17 amino acids.

CDR3 protein: CASSRAQGIPEAFF. DNA for the CDR3: TGTGCCAGCAGTAGAGCGCAGGGAATCCCTGAAGCTTTCTTT. V and J are TRBV6-6 and TRBJ1-1, with D possibly matching TRBD1 (5 bases). The ends were cut back, 5 bases at V and 6 bases at J, with 16 bases in the middle. Looked up from germline, CDR1 is MNHNY and CDR2 is SVGAGI (reference sequence). The CDR3 consists of 14 residues.

The V gene is TRBV10-2, the J gene TRBJ2-3, with TRBD2 identical over 8 bases. V was pared by 10 bases and J by 7 bases, with 16 bases of the junction left unmatched. Germline CDR1 WSHSY, CDR2 SAAADI. The CDR3 runs to 15 residues. As DNA, the CDR3 is TGCGCCACCTCCGGGGCGGGGGGCCAGCTGAATACGCAGTATTTT. Its protein is CATSGAGGQLNTQYF.